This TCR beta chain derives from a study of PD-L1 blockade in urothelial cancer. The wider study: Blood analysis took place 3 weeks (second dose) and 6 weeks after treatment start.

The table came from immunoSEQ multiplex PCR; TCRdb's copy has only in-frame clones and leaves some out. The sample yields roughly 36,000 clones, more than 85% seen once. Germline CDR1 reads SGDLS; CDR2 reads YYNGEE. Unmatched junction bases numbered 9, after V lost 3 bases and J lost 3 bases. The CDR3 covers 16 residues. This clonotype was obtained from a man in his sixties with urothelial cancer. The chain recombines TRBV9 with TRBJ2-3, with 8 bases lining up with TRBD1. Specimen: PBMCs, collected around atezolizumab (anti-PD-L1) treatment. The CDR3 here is CASSGTQGAVTDTQYF. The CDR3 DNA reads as TGTGCCAGCAGCGGCACGCAGGGGGCCGTTACAGATACGCAGTATTTT.